The 32 T cell receptor beta chains below were found in one sample sequenced in a study of cytomegalovirus exposure and HLA in healthy donors. Use of 60 Vbeta and 13 Jbeta primers characterized the PCR. Profiled with immunoSEQ multiplex PCR; TCRdb holds only in-frame clones, not every one. The sample lists about 99,000 clones, approximately 80% occurring once. The source material was PBMCs. The receptors come from a woman in her thirties or forties in good health and CMV-seronegative.

V and J are TRBV28 and TRBJ1-2; a weak D match, TRBD1 (5 bases). V lost 7 bases, J lost 5 bases, and 17 bases lay in between. Germline CDR1 MDHEN, CDR2 SYDVKM. This CDR3 contains 14 residues. This CDR3 reads CASTPGAGRYGYTF. The CDR3 DNA is TGTGCCAGCACCCCAGGCGCAGGGAGGTATGGCTACACCTTC.

The chain couples TRBV7-2 to TRBJ2-2; D perhaps matches TRBD1 (6 bases). CDR1 SGHTA and CDR2 FQGNSA come from the germline V gene. The CDR3 is made up of 16 amino acids. V shed 5 bases and J shed 5 bases, with 18 bases lying between them. The CDR3 spells CASSPRTALGTGELFF. The DNA of the CDR3 is TGTGCCAGCAGCCCAAGGACAGCCTTGGGGACCGGGGAGCTGTTTTTT.

The rearrangement links TRBV11-2 to TRBJ1-1; D perhaps matches TRBD1 (5 bases). Germline loops: CDR1 SGHAT, CDR2 FQNNGV. Trimming left V 1 base short and J 0 bases short, with 6 bases between. The CDR3 spans 14 residues. CDR3 bases: TGTGCCAGCAGCTTAGGACAGATGAACACTGAAGCTTTCTTT. Translated, it gives CASSLGQMNTEAFF. Together with reference TRBV11-2 and TRBJ1-1, the CDR3 gives the full variable domain: EAGVAQSPRYKIIEKRQSVAFWCNPISGHATLYWYQQILGQGPKLLIQFQNNGVVDDSQLPKDRFSAERLKGVDSTLKIQPAKLEDSAVYLCASSLGQMNTEAFFGQGTRLTVV.

The V call is TRBV29-1, the J call TRBJ2-3; 13 positions match TRBD2. V lost 7 bases to trimming and J lost 1 base; unmatched junction nucleotides: 2. CDR1 and CDR2 from the germline V gene are SQVTM and ANQGSEA. CDR3 length: 14 amino acids. CDR3 DNA: TGCAGCGGGGGGACTAGCGGGGGCACAGATACGCAGTATTTT. Protein: CSGGTSGGTDTQYF.

This clone was seen a single time. This sequence joins TRBV9 and TRBJ2-5, with a weak D call TRBD1 (6 bases). With the DNA end fitting TRBJ2-7 better, the J assignment may be wrong. This CDR3 region has 14 residues. Looked up from germline, CDR1 is SGDLS and CDR2 is YYNGEE. CDR3 in DNA: TGTGCCAGCAGCCCCCGGCAGGGGTGGAACGAGCAGTACTTC. Protein: CASSPRQGWNEQYF.

This clone was picked up a small number of times. The chain recombines TRBV6-6 with TRBJ2-1; D possibly corresponds to TRBD2 (7 bases). V lost 0 bases, J lost 7 bases, and 10 bases lay in between. Germline V gene data show CDR1 as MNHNY and CDR2 as SVGAGI (reference sequence). This CDR3 region has 14 residues. The DNA of the CDR3 is TGTGCCAGCAGTTACTCGGGGGGGCGGAATGAGCAGTTCTTC. Translated: CASSYSGGRNEQFF.

The chain is built from TRBV7-9 and TRBJ1-4; 7 positions agree with TRBD1. Germline V gene data show CDR1 as SEHNR and CDR2 as FQNEAQ (reference sequence). The CDR3 is made up of 17 amino acids. Trimming removed 0 bases from V and 0 bases from J; junction bases left unmatched: 4. The CDR3 DNA is TGTGCCAGCAGCTTAGCGGGCAGGGGGGCAACTAATGAAAAACTGTTTTTT. It codes for CASSLAGRGATNEKLFF.

V and J are TRBV7-6 and TRBJ2-3, with D perhaps matching TRBD2 (7 bases). Trimming took off 1 base at V and 4 bases at J, with 18 bases between the two ends. From germline, CDR1 is SGHVS and CDR2 FNYEAQ. The CDR3 is made up of 17 amino acids. This chain's CDR3 is CASSLGGIAGAADTQYF. DNA for the CDR3: TGTGCCAGCAGCTTAGGAGGAATTGCGGGGGCGGCAGATACGCAGTATTTT.

This clone was counted a few times. Other DNA variants within this sample encode the same CDR3. The chain links TRBV10-3 to TRBJ1-1; 7 bases align to TRBD1. J lost 1 base, V lost 2 bases, and 4 bases had no gene match. CDR3 size: 15 residues. Per the germline V gene, CDR1 is ENHRY and CDR2 is SYGVKD. The CDR3 reads CAISETTGTNTEAFF. CDR3 in DNA: TGTGCCATCAGTGAGACGACAGGGACGAACACTGAAGCTTTCTTT.

CDR3 amino acids: CASSPARGLGGYTF. The CDR3 coding sequence is TGTGCCAGCAGCCCTGCCAGGGGGCTGGGTGGCTACACCTTC. The rearrangement links TRBV28 to TRBJ1-2, with TRBD1 matching over 8 bases. CDR3 size: 14 residues. With 6 bases clipped from V and 7 bases from J, the junction kept 10 bases outside the gene matches. The germline V gene encodes CDR1 MDHEN and CDR2 SYDVKM.

The chain couples TRBV18 to TRBJ1-2; 8 positions agree with TRBD1. Per germline, CDR1 KGHSH and CDR2 LQKENI. V gave up 6 bases and J gave up 8 bases; unmatched junction bases: 5. The CDR3 runs to 12 residues. The CDR3 region has the DNA TGTGCCAGCTCGACAGGGGAAAGGGGCTACACCTTC. This translates into CASSTGERGYTF.

V is TRBV28 and J is TRBJ1-2; D ambiguous. V was cut by 0 bases and J by 7 bases, with 12 bases left in between. The CDR3 covers 14 residues. Germline CDR1 MDHEN, CDR2 SYDVKM. CDR3 sequence (DNA): TGTGCCAGCAGTTTATGGGTTAGGGAGGGTGGCTACACCTTC. It specifies CASSLWVREGGYTF.

This chain connects TRBV16 to TRBJ1-1; D not resolved. Deletions cut 5 bases from V and 6 bases from J, with 16 bases between. The CDR3 runs 14 residues. From germline, CDR1 is KGHSY and CDR2 FQNENV. CDR3 DNA sequence: TGTGCCAGCAGCACACAACCAGAGGGATCTGAAGCTTTCTTT. The encoded protein is CASSTQPEGSEAFF.

The rearrangement joins TRBV28 to TRBJ2-3; TRBD2 might be the D (6 bases). Germline assignment: CDR1 MDHEN and CDR2 SYDVKM. The CDR3 totals 16 residues. Trimming cost V 6 bases and J 2 bases, with 18 bases left between them. The CDR3 region is CASSQPAGLDTDTQYF. For the CDR3, the DNA is TGTGCCAGCAGCCAACCGGCGGGATTGGACACAGATACGCAGTATTTT.

A word on this clone: The junction departs from the called germline gene at one end, perhaps through a read error. This sequence joins TRBV2 and TRBJ1-1; D unresolved. Germline assignment: CDR1 SNHLY and CDR2 FYNNEI. This CDR3 has 15 residues. CDR3 protein: CASSELAGGGTGAFF. The CDR3 nucleotides read TGTGCCAGCAGTGAACTGGCTGGCGGCGGCACTGGAGCTTTCTTT.

The rearrangement uses TRBV5-4 and TRBJ2-1, with D possibly TRBD2 on 5 matching bases. Per the germline V gene, CDR1 is SGHNT and CDR2 is YYREEE (reference sequence). The CDR3 loop spans 15 amino acids. Trimming removed 4 bases from V and 2 bases from J, with 13 bases in between. CDR3 in DNA: TGTGCCAGCAGCCAAGGTAGCGAAGCCTACAATGAGCAGTTCTTC. Protein: CASSQGSEAYNEQFF.

This chain connects TRBV4-2 to TRBJ2-1; D might be TRBD2 (6 bases). V shed 1 base and J shed 5 bases, with 21 bases lying between them. Germline V CDR1 and CDR2: LGHNA, YNFKEQ. This CDR3 is built from 18 residues. The DNA for the CDR3 is TGTGCCAGCAGCCAAGGTACGGGAGACCCCAGTCCAGACAATGAGCAGTTCTTC. Protein product: CASSQGTGDPSPDNEQFF.

The gene calls are TRBV29-1 and TRBJ1-2; D uncertain. Trimming removed 0 bases at V and 4 bases at J, with 12 bases between. This CDR3 contains 14 residues. Germline assignment: CDR1 SQVTM and CDR2 ANQGSEA. CDR3 in amino acids: CSVEDRSHSYGYTF. The DNA of the CDR3 is TGCAGCGTTGAAGATAGGAGCCATTCCTATGGCTACACCTTC.

The chain employs TRBV6-1 and TRBJ2-6; TRBD1 aligns across 8 bases. Losses at the gene ends were 3 bases for V and 2 bases for J; bases not matched to a gene: 3. CDR1 and CDR2 from the germline V gene are MNHNS and SASEGT. This CDR3 is 16 amino acids long. The CDR3 sequence is CASSDTGGTGANVLTF. CDR3 DNA: TGTGCCAGCAGTGATACAGGGGGAACTGGGGCCAACGTCCTGACTTTC.

The chain joins TRBV7-9 to TRBJ2-5; D is perhaps TRBD2 (5 bases). The germline V gene has CDR1 SEHNR and CDR2 FQNEAQ (reference sequence). V was trimmed by 1 base and J by 3 bases, leaving 9 bases between them. The CDR3 has 14 residues. The CDR3 loop reads CASSLGRVEETQYF. CDR3 nucleotide sequence: TGTGCCAGCAGCTTAGGGCGGGTTGAAGAGACCCAGTACTTC.

The chain has TRBV7-2 and TRBJ1-5; 11 nucleotides agree with TRBD1. The CDR3 contains 16 residues. CDR1 and CDR2 (germline): SGHTA, FQGNSA. V trimming: 3 bases; J trimming: 4 bases; junction bases outside the gene matches: 5. The CDR3 sequence: CASSFRGQGGNQPQHF. The CDR3 DNA reads as TGTGCCAGCAGCTTTAGGGGACAGGGGGGGAATCAGCCCCAGCATTTT.

The chain is built from TRBV5-8 and TRBJ2-3; 7 bases match TRBD1. V shed 2 bases, J shed 1 base, and the junction held 4 bases outside the gene matches. This CDR3 spans 15 amino acids. Germline V gene lookup returns CDR1 SGHTS and CDR2 YDEGEE. Here the CDR3 reads CASSFRDSGTDTQYF. CDR3 sequence (DNA): TGTGCCAGCAGCTTCCGGGACAGTGGCACAGATACGCAGTATTTT. Together with reference TRBV5-8 and TRBJ2-3, the CDR3 gives the full variable domain: EAGVTQSPTHLIKTRGQQATLRCSPISGHTSVYWYQQALGLGLQFLLWYDEGEERNRGNFPPRFSGRQFPNYSSELNVNALELEDSALYLCASSFRDSGTDTQYFGPGTRLTVL.

The rearrangement joins TRBV7-9 to TRBJ2-3, with TRBD1 matching 10 bases. The CDR3 has 15 amino acids. The V and J ends lost 2 bases and 4 bases, in that order; junction bases with no gene match: 3. Germline V gene lookup returns CDR1 SEHNR and CDR2 FQNEAQ (reference sequence). The CDR3 region is CASSLRGQGPDTQYF. Written as DNA, the CDR3 is TGTGCCAGCAGCTTACGGGGACAGGGGCCAGATACGCAGTATTTT.

This chain connects TRBV7-9 to TRBJ1-2; 8 bases line up with TRBD1. This CDR3 is 15 amino acids long. CDR1 SEHNR and CDR2 FQNEAQ come from the germline V gene (reference sequence). J gave up 2 bases and V 5 bases, and 7 bases lay outside the gene matches. The CDR3 region is CASSETGGSNYGYTF. The CDR3 DNA follows: TGTGCCAGCAGCGAAACAGGGGGGTCGAACTATGGCTACACCTTC.

The V call is TRBV6-1, the J call TRBJ2-5; D unclear. The CDR3 runs 14 residues. V was clipped by 8 bases and J by 1 base, with 14 bases between them. Germline V gene lookup returns CDR1 MNHNS and CDR2 SASEGT. CDR3 DNA: TGTGCCAGCCCTTTACCTGGAGTCCAAGAGACCCAGTACTTC. It codes for CASPLPGVQETQYF.

This clone was counted once. The gene calls are TRBV4-2 and TRBJ1-2; 9 bases agree with TRBD1. Germline V lookup: CDR1 LGHNA, CDR2 YNFKEQ. The CDR3 spans 13 residues. Germline trimming cut 6 bases from V and 4 bases from J; bases unmatched to any gene: 3. In DNA, the CDR3 is TGTGCCAGCAGTCTGGACAGGGGCTATGGCTACACCTTC. Encoded protein: CASSLDRGYGYTF.

The chain is built from TRBV7-6 and TRBJ2-1, with 9 bases that match TRBD2. Losses at the gene ends were 8 bases for V and 5 bases for J; bases not matched to a gene: 7. CDR3 length: 14 amino acids. The germline V gene has CDR1 SGHVS and CDR2 FNYEAQ. The DNA of the CDR3 is TGTGCCAGCGGAGCTAGCGGGACAAACAATGAGCAGTTCTTC. Encoded protein: CASGASGTNNEQFF.

The chain couples TRBV6-6 to TRBJ2-1, with 9 bases aligning to TRBD2. CDR1 and CDR2 from the germline V gene are MNHNY and SVGAGI (reference sequence). V shed 6 bases and J 5 bases; nucleotides not matched to a gene: 8. CDR3 length: 15 residues. This chain's CDR3 is CASSSGGRGHNEQFF. The CDR3 coding sequence is TGTGCCAGCAGCTCTGGCGGGAGGGGACACAATGAGCAGTTCTTC.

This chain uses TRBV27 with TRBJ2-5; no reliable D call. V lost 4 bases and J lost 4, with 7 bases in between. Germline V gene sequence: CDR1 MNHEY, CDR2 SMNVEV (reference sequence). The CDR3 sequence is 12 residues long. The CDR3 spells CASSSVGETQYF. DNA for the CDR3: TGTGCCAGCAGTTCGGTCGGAGAGACCCAGTACTTC.

This clone was seen more than once but under ten times. This chain uses TRBV6-1 with TRBJ1-2; perhaps TRBD1 as D (5 bases). In germline, CDR1 is MNHNS, CDR2 SASEGT. The CDR3 extends over 16 amino acids. The V and J ends lost 0 bases and 6 bases respectively, with 17 bases between them. CDR3 nucleotides: TGTGCCAGCAGTGAAGCGTTCGGGGGTGTTTGGGATGGCTACACCTTC. Translated, it gives CASSEAFGGVWDGYTF.

The chain carries TRBV5-6 and TRBJ2-7; no definite D call. Trimming took off 4 bases at V and 2 bases at J, with 4 bases between the two ends. This CDR3 comprises 11 residues. The germline gives CDR1 SGHDT, CDR2 YYEEEE. The DNA of the CDR3 is TGTGCCAGCAGCCAGGCCTACGAGCAGTACTTC. Protein sequence: CASSQAYEQYF.

The chain combines TRBV9 with TRBJ2-5, with 13 bases identical to TRBD2. The DNA end is more similar to TRBJ2-7, so the J call may be wrong. This CDR3 contains 17 residues. CDR1 SGDLS and CDR2 YYNGEE come from the germline V gene. The CDR3 protein is CASSVDTGTSGKDEQYF. The CDR3 nucleotides read TGTGCCAGCAGCGTCGACACCGGGACTAGCGGGAAGGACGAGCAGTACTTC.